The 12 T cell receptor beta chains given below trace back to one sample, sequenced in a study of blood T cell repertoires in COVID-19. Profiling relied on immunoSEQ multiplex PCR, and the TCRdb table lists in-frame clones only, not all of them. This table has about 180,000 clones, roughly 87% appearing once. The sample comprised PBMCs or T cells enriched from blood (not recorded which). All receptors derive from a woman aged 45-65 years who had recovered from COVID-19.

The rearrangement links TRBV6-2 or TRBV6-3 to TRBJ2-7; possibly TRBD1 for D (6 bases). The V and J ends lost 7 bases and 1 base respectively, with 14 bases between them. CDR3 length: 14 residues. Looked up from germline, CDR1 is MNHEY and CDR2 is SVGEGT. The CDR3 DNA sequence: TGTGCCAGCACCCCCTGGGACAAGTCCTACGAGCAGTACTTC. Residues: CASTPWDKSYEQYF.

The CDR3 DNA sequence: TGTGCCAGCAGAACAGGGAAGGAAGAGACCCAGTACTTC. Protein sequence: CASRTGKEETQYF. The chain recombines TRBV5-4 with TRBJ2-5; D might be TRBD1 (6 bases). Between the trimmed V and J ends, which lost 5 bases and 3 bases, there was a span of 11 bases. The length of the CDR3 is 13 residues. Germline V CDR1 and CDR2: SGHNT, YYREEE (reference sequence).

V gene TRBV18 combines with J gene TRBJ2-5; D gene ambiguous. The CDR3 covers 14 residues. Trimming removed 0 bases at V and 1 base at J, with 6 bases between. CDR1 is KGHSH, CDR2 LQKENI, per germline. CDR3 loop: CASSPPETQETQYF. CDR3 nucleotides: TGTGCCAGCTCACCACCGGAGACCCAAGAGACCCAGTACTTC.

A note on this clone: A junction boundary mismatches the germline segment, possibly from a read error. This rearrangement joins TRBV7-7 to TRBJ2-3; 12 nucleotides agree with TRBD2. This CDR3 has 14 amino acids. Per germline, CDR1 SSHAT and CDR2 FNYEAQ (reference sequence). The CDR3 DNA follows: TGTGCTAGCAGCTTGGGACTAGCGGGAGATACGCAGTATTTT. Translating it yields CASSLGLAGDTQYF.

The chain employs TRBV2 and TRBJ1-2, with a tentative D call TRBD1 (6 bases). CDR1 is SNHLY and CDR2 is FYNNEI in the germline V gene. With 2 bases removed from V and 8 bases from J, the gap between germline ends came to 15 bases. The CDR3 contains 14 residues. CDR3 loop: CASSEIRGATGYTF. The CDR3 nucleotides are TGTGCCAGCAGTGAAATCAGGGGCGCGACCGGCTACACCTTC.

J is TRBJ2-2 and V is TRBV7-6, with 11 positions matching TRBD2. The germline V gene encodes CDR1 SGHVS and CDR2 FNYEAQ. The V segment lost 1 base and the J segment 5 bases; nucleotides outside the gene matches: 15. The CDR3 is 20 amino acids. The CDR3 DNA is TGTGCCAGCAGCTTAGGTCTGGCGGGATTAGCGGGAGGGCTTACCGGGGAGCTGTTTTTT. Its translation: CASSLGLAGLAGGLTGELFF.

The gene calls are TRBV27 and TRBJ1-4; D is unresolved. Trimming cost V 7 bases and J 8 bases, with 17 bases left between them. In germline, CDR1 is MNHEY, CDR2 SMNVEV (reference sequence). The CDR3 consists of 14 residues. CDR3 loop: CASMGGQEREKLFF. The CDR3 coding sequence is TGTGCCAGCATGGGCGGGCAGGAGCGCGAAAAACTGTTTTTT.

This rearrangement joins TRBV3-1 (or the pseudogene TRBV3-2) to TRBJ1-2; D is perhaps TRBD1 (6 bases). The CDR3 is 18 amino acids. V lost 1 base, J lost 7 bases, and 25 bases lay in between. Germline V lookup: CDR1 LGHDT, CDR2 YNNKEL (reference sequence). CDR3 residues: CASSQVSRGPAAPFGYTF. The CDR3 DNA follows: TGTGCCAGCAGCCAAGTCTCCAGGGGCCCCGCTGCCCCCTTTGGCTACACCTTC.

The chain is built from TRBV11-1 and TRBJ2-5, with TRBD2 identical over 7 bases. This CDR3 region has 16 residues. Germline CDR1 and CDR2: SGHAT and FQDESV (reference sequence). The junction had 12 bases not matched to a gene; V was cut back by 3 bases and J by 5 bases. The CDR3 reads CASSFWTGGMSETQYF. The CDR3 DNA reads TGTGCCAGCAGCTTCTGGACGGGAGGAATGTCCGAGACCCAGTACTTC.

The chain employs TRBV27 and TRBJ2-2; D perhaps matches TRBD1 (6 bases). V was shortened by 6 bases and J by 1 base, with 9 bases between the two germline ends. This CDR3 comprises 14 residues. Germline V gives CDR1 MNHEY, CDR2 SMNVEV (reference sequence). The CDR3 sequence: CASRRDKNTGELFF. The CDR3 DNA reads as TGTGCCAGCAGACGGGACAAGAACACCGGGGAGCTGTTTTTT.

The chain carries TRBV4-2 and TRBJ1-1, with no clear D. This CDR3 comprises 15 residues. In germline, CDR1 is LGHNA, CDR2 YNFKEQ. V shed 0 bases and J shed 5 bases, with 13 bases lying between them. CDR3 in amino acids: CASSQEGGIWTEAFF. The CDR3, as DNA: TGTGCCAGCAGCCAAGAGGGCGGGATCTGGACTGAAGCTTTCTTT.

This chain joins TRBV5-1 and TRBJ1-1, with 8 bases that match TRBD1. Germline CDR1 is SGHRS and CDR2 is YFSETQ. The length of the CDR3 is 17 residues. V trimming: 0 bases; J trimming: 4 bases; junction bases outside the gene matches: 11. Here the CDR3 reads CASSLVAPRGRGTEAFF. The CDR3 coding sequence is TGCGCCAGCAGCTTGGTGGCCCCCAGGGGGCGGGGCACTGAAGCTTTCTTT.